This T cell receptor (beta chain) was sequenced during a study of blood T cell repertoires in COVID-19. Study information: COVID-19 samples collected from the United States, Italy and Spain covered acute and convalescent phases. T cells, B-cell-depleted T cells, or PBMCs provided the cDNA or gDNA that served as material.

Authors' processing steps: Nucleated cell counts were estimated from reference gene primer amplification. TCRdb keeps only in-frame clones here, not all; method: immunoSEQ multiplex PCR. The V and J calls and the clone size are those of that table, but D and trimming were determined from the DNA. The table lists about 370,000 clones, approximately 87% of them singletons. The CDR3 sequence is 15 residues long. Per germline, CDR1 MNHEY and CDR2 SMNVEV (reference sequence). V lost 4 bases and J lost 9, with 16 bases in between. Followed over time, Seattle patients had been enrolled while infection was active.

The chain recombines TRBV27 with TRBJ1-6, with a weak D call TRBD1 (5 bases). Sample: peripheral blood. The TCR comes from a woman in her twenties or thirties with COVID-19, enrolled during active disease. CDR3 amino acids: CASSWSGGEGSPLHF. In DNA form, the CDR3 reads TGTGCCAGCAGTTGGTCCGGGGGGGAAGGTTCACCCCTCCACTTT.